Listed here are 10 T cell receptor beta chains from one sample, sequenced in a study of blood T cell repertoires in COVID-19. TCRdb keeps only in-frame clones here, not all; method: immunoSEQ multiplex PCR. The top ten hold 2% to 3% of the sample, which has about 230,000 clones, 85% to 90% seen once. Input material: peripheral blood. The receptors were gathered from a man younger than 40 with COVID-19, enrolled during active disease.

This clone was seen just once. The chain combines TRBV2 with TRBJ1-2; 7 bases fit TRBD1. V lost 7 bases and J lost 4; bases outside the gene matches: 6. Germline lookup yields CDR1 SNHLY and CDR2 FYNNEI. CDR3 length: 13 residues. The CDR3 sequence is CASNDRERYGYTF. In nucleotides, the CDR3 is TGTGCCAGCAACGACAGGGAACGCTATGGCTACACCTTC.

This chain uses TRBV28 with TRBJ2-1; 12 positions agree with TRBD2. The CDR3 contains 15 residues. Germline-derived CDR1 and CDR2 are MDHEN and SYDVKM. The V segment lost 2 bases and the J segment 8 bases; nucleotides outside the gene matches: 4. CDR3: CASSLLAGGMDEQFF. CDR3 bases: TGTGCCAGCAGTTTACTAGCGGGAGGGATGGATGAGCAGTTCTTC.

The CDR3 bases are TGTGCCAGCAGCTTAGATCGGAGCACCGGGGAGCTGTTTTTT. Translated, it gives CASSLDRSTGELFF. V gene TRBV7-9 combines with J gene TRBJ2-2; no clear D gene. This CDR3 is 14 amino acids long. V shed 1 base and J shed 4 bases, with 7 bases lying between them. CDR1 is SEHNR, CDR2 FQNEAQ, per germline (reference sequence). Based on the CDR3 plus reference TRBV7-9 and TRBJ2-2, the full variable domain is DTGVSQNPRHKITKRGQNVTFRCDPISEHNRLYWYRQTLGQGPEFLTYFQNEAQLEKSRLLSDRFSAERPKGSFSTLEIQRTEQGDSAMYLCASSLDRSTGELFFGEGSRLTVL.

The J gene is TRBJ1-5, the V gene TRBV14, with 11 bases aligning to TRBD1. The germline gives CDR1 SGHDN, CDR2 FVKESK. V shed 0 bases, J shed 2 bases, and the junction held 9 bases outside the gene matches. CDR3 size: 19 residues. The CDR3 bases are TGTGCCAGCAGCCAAGACGGGACAGGGGGTAATGAAGGCAATCAGCCCCAGCATTTT. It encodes CASSQDGTGGNEGNQPQHF.

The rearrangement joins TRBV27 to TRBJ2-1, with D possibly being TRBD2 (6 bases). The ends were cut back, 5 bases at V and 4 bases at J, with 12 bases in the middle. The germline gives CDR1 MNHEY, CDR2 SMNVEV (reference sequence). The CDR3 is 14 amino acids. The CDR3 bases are TGTGCCAGCAGTCGGGACTTTAGGTACAATGAGCAGTTCTTC. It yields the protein CASSRDFRYNEQFF.

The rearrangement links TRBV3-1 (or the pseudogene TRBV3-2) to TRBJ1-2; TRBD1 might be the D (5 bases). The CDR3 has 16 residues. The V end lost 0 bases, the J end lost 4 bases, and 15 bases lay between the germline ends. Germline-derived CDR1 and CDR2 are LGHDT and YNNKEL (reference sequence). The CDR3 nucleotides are TGTGCCAGCAGCCAAGATCCCGCCGGGCAGGGCTATGGCTACACCTTC. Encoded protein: CASSQDPAGQGYGYTF.

The CDR3 loop is CASSKDRGLQNIQYF. The CDR3 region has the DNA TGTGCCAGCAGCAAAGACAGGGGTTTGCAAAACATTCAGTACTTC. The chain joins TRBV9 to TRBJ2-4; 8 bases fit TRBD1. V dropped 4 bases and J dropped 5; count of bases not matched to a gene: 8. The germline V gene encodes CDR1 SGDLS and CDR2 YYNGEE. The CDR3 runs 15 residues.

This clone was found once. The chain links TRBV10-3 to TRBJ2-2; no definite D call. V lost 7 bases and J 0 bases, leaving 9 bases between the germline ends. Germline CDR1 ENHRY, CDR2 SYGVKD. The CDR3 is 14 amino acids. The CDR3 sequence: CAITGSANTGELFF. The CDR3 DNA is TGTGCCATCACCGGAAGCGCGAACACCGGGGAGCTGTTTTTT.

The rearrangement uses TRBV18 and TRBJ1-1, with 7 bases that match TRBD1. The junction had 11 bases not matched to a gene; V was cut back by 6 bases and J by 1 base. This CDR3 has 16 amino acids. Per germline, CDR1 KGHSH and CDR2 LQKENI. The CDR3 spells CASSPTSWTGNTEAFF. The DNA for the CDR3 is TGTGCCAGCTCTCCAACCTCGTGGACAGGGAACACTGAAGCTTTCTTT.

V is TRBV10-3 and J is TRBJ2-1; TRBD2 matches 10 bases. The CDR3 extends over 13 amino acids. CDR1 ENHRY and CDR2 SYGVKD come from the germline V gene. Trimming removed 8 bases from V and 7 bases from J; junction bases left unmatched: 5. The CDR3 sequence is CAISLAGVNEQFF. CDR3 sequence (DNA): TGTGCCATCTCGCTAGCGGGAGTTAATGAGCAGTTCTTC.